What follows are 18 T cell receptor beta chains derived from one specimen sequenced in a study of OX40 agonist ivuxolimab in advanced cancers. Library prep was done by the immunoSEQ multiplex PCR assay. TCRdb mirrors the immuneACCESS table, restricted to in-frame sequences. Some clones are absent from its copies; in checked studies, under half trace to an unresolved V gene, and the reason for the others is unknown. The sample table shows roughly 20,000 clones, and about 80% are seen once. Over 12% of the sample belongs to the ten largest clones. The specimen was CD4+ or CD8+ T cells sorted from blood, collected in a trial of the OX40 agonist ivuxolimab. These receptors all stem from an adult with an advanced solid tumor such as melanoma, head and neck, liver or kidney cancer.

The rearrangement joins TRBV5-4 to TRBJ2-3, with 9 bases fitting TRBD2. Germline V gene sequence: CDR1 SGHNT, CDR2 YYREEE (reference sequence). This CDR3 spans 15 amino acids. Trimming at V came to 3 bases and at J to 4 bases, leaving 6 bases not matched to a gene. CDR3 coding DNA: TGTGCCAGCAGCTGGTCTAGCGGGAACCCAGATACGCAGTATTTT. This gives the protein CASSWSSGNPDTQYF.

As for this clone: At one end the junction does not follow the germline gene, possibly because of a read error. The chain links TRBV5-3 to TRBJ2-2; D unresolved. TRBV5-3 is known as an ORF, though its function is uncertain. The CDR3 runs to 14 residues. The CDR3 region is CASSLAENTGELFF. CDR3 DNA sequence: TGTGCCAGCAGCTTGGCGGAGAACACCGGGGAGCTGTTTTTT.

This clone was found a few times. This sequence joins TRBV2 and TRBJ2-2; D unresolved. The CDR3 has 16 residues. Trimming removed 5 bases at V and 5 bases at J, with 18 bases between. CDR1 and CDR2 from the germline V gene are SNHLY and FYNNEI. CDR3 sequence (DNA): TGTGCCAGCAGTTTAACGATCTCTGGGCAAACCGGGGAGCTGTTTTTT. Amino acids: CASSLTISGQTGELFF.

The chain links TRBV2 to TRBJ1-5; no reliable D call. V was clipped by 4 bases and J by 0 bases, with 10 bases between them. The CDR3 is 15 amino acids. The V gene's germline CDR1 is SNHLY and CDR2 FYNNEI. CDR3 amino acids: CASSGNTNSNQPQHF. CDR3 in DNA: TGTGCCAGCAGTGGGAACACCAATAGCAATCAGCCCCAGCATTTT.

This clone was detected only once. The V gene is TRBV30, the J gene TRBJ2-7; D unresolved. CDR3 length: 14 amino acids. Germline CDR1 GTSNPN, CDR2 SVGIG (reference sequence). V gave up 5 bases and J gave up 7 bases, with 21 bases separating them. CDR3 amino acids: CAWRRPGGPLEQYF. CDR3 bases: TGTGCCTGGCGCAGACCGGGTGGGCCCTTGGAGCAGTACTTC.

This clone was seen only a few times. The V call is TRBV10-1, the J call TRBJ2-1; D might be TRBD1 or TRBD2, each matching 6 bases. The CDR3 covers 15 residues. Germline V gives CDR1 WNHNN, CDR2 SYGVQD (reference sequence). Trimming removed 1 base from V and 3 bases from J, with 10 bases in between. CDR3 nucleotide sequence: TGCGCCAGCAGTGAGTACAAGGGGGGCTACAATGAGCAGTTCTTC. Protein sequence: CASSEYKGGYNEQFF.

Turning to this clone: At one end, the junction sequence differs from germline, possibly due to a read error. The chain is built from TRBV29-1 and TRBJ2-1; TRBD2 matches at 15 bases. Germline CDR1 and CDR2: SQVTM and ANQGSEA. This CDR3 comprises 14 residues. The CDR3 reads CSVEGTSGGNEQFF. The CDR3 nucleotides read TGCAGCGTAGAAGGGACTAGCGGGGGGAATGAGCAGTTCTTC.

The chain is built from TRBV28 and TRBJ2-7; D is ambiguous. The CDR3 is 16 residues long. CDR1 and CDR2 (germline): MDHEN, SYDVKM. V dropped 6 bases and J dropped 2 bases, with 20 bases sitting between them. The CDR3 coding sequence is TGTGCCAGCAGCCAGAGTCGACTCCTACCCACCTACGAGCAGTACTTC. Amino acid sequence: CASSQSRLLPTYEQYF.

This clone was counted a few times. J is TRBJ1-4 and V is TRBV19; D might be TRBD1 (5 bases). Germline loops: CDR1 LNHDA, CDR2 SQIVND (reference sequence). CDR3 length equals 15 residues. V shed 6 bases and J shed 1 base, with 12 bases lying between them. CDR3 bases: TGTGCCAGTAGATCCGGGGCCGTAACTAATGAAAAACTGTTTTTT. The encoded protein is CASRSGAVTNEKLFF.

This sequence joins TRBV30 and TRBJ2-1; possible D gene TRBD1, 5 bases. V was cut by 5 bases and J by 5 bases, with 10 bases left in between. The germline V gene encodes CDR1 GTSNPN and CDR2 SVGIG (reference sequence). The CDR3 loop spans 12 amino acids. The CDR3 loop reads CAWSREHNEQFF. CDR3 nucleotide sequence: TGTGCCTGGTCCAGGGAACACAATGAGCAGTTCTTC.

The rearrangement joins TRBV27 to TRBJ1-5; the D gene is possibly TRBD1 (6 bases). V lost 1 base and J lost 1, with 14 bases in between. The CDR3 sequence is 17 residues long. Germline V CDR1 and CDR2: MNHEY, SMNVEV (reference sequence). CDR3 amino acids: CASSLWGGRMSNQPQHF. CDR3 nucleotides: TGTGCCAGCAGTTTATGGGGGGGGCGGATGAGCAATCAGCCCCAGCATTTT.

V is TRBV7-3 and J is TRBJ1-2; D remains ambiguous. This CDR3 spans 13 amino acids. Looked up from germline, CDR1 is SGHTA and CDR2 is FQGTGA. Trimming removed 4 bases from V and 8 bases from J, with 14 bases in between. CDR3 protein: CASSSTAGEGYTF. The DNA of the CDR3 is TGTGCCAGCAGCTCCACGGCTGGAGAGGGCTACACCTTC.

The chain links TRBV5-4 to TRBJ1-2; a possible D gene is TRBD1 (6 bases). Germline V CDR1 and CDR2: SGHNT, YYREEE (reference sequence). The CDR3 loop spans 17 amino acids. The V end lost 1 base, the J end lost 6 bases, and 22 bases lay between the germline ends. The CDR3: CASSLPGAALVEHGYTF. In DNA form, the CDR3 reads TGTGCCAGCAGCTTGCCGGGGGCCGCCCTCGTTGAACATGGCTACACCTTC.

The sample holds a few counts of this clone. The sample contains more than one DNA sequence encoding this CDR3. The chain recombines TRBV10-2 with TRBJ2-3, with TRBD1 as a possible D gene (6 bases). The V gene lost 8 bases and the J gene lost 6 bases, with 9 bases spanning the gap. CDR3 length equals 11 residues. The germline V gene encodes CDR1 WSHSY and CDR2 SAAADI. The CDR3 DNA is TGCGCCAGCGGCAGGGGTGATACGCAGTATTTT. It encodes CASGRGDTQYF.

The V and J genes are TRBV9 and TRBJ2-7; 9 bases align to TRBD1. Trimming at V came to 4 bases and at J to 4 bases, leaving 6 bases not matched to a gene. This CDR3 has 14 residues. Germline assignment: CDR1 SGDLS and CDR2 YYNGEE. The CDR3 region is CASSRTGTGYEQYF. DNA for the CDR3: TGTGCCAGCAGCCGGACCGGGACAGGGTACGAGCAGTACTTC.

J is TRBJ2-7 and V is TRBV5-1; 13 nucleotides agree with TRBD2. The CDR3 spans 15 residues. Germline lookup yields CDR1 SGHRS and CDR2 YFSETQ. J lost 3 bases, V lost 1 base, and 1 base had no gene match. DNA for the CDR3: TGCGCCAGCAGCTTGACTAGCGGGGGGGACTACGAGCAGTACTTC. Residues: CASSLTSGGDYEQYF.

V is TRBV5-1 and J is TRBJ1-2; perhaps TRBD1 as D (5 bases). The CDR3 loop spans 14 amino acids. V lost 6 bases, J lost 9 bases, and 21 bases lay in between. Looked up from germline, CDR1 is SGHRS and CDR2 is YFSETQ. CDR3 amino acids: CASNRDADSRRYTF. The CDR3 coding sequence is TGCGCCAGCAACCGGGACGCGGATTCGCGACGCTACACCTTC.

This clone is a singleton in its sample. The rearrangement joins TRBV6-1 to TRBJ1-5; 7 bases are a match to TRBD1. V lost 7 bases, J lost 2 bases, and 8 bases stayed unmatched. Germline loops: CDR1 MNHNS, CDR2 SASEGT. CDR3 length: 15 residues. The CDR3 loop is CASTPTGTRNQPQHF. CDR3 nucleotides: TGTGCCAGCACCCCGACAGGGACACGCAATCAGCCCCAGCATTTT.